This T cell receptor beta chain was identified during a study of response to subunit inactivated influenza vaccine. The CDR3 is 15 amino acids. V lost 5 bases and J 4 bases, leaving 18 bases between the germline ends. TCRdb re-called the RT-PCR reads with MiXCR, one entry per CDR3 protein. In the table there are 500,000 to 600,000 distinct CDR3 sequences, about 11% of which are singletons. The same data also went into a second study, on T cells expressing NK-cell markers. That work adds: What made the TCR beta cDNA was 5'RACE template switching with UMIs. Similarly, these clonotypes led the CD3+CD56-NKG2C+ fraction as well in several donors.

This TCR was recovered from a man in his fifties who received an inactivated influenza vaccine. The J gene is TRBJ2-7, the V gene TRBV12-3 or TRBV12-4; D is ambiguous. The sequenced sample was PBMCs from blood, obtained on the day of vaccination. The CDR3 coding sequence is TGTGCCAGCAGTCCCCCCCGGAGTGGATGGTACGAGCAGTACTTC. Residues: CASSPPRSGWYEQYF.